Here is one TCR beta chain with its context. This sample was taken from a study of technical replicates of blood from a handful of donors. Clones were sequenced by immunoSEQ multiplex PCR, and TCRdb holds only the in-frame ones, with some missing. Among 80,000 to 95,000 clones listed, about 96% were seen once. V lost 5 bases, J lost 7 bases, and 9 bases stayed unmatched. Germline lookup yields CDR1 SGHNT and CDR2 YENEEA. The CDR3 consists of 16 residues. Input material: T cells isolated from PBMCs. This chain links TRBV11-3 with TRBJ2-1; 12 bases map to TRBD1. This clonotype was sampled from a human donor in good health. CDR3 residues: CASSRGGQGALNEQFF. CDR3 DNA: TGTGCCAGCAGCCGAGGGGGACAGGGGGCTTTAAATGAGCAGTTCTTC.